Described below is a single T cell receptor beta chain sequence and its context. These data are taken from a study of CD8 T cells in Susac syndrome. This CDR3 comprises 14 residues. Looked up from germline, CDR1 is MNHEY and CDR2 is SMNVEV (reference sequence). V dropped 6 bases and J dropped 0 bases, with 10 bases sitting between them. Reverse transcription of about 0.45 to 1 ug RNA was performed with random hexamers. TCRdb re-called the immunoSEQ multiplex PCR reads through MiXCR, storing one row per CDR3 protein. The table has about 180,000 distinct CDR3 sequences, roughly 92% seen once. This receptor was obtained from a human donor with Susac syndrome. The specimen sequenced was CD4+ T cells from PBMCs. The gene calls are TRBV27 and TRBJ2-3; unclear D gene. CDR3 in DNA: TGTGCCAGCAGAAGACGATCTAGCACAGATACGCAGTATTTT. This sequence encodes CASRRRSSTDTQYF.